The sequence of this T cell receptor beta chain was determined in a study of CD8 T cells in Susac syndrome (dated by TCRdb to the late 2010s). General notes on the study: Repertoire sequencing was used to test whether CD8+ T cell activation and differentiation in Susac syndrome was antigen driven. Clonality of the CD8+ T cell repertoire was compared between 11 to 12 healthy donors, approximately 14 Susac syndrome patients and around 16 multiple sclerosis patients.

RNA was extracted using the RNeasy kit, and about 0.5 to 1 ug of the RNA was reverse transcribed with random hexamers. The immunoSEQ multiplex PCR assay, which covers 54 Vbeta and 13 Jbeta segments, was used to amplify TCR beta CDR3 regions. Bias from PCR amplification was corrected by using a synthetic template baseline for primer optimization and for computational correction. The authors processed their data as follows. Reads were annotated to V, D and J genes according to IMGT and were analyzed with immunoSEQ Analyzer, with only productive sequences retained. Clonality was computed as one minus Shannon entropy normalized by log2 of the number of productive unique sequences. For each patient and control, public and private clones were evaluated among the 100 most prevalent clones. Susac-specific clones were defined as absent from healthy and MS cohorts, 850 to 1,300 published viral clones and other ImmuneACCESS disease sequences. TCRdb ran its own pipeline on the public reads, namely fastp trimming at Q25 and MiXCR clone calling, and kept in-frame beta chains. Each entry is one CDR3 protein sequence, shown with its most common DNA and genes. TCRdb, not the authors, supplied the V and J calls. A total of tens of thousands of distinct CDR3 sequences appear in this sample, about 95% of them only once. The ten largest clones add up to approximately 0.4% of the sample.

As for this clonotype: The specificity of this receptor is unknown. No per-base quality is available; no much larger clone lies one base away.

Paper-wide results and their limitations: The number of individuals in the TCR sequencing and HLA analysis was acknowledged as relatively small.

V is clipped by 2 bases and J by 0 bases, and the sequence between their germline boundaries is 10 bases long. The CDR3 runs 15 residues from the cysteine to the phenylalanine. Only the CDR3 portion is preserved as DNA: 45 bases, with reading frame beginning at the first base. The germline V gene yields SGHTA for CDR1 and FQGNSA for CDR2. Peripheral blood CD8+ and CD4+ T cells from healthy donors, Susac syndrome patients and multiple sclerosis patients were profiled by high-throughput TCR beta sequencing. Treatment-naive patients with stable or active relapsing-remitting disease fulfilling revised McDonald criteria were used as multiple sclerosis controls. Bulk CD8+ and CD4+ T cells were purified by magnetic negative isolation, while CD8+ TEMRA cells were enriched using FACS. Blood was collected in EDTA tubes and processed within 24 hours, with PBMCs isolated through density gradient centrifugation. PBMCs intended for TCR sequencing were frozen in liquid nitrogen and were later thawed in a 37 degrees C water bath. The sorted or isolated CD4+, CD8+ and CD8+ TEMRA cells reached a purity of at least 90%.

The receptor was derived from a human donor with multiple sclerosis. Recombination linked TRBV7-2 to TRBJ2-5, with TRBD1 as a weak D call on 5 bases. The sequenced material came from CD8+ T cells from PBMCs. CDR3 reads: CASSLRVGHQETQYF. The nucleotide sequence is TGTGCCAGCAGCTTAAGGGTGGGGCACCAAGAGACCCAGTACTTC.